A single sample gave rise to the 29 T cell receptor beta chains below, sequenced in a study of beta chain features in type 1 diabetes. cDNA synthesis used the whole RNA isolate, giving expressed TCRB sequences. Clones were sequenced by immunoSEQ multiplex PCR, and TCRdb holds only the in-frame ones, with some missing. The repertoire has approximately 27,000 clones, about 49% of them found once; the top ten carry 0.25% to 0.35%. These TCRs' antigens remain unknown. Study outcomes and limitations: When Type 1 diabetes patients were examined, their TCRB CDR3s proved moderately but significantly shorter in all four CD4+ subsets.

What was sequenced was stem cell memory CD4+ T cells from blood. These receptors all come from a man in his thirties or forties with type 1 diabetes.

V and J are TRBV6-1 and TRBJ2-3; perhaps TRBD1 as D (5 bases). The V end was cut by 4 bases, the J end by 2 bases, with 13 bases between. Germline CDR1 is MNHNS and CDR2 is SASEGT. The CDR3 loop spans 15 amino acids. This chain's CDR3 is CASSANRRPTDTQYF. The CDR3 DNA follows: TGTGCCAGCAGTGCAAACAGGCGACCCACAGATACGCAGTATTTT.

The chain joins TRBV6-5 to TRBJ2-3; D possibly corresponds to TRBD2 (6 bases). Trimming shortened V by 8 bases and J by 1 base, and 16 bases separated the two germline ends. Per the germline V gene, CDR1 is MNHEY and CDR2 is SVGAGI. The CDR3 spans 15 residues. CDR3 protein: CASYPSAGRTDTQYF. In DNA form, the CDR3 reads TGTGCCAGCTATCCCAGCGCGGGACGCACAGATACGCAGTATTTT.

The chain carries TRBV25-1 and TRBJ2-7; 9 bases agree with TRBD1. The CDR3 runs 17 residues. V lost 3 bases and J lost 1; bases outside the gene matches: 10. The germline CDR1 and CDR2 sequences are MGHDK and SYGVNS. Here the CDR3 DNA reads TGTGCCAGCAGTGATTCCCCGGGACAGGGCCTTTCCTACGAGCAGTACTTC. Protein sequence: CASSDSPGQGLSYEQYF.

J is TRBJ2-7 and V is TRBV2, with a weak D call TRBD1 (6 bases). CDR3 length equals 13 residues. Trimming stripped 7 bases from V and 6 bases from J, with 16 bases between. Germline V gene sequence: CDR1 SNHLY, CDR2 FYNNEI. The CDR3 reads CASKGDGAGEQYF. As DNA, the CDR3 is TGTGCCAGCAAGGGGGACGGGGCAGGCGAGCAGTACTTC.

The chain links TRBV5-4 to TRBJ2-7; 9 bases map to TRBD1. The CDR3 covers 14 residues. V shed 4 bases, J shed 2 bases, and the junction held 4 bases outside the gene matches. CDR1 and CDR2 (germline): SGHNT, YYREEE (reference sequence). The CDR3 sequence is CASSRGQGTYEQYF. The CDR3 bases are TGTGCCAGCAGCCGAGGACAGGGGACCTACGAGCAGTACTTC.

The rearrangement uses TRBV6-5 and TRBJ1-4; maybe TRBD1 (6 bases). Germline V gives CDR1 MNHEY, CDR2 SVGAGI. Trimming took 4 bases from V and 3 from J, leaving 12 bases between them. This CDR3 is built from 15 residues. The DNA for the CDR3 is TGTGCCAGCAGTTGGGACAACGCCTCTAATGAAAAACTGTTTTTT. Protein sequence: CASSWDNASNEKLFF.

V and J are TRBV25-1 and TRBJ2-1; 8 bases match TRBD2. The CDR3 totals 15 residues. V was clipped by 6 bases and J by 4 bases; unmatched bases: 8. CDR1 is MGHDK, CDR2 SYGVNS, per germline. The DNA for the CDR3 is TGTGCCAGCAGCCCTCACGGGGGGGATTACAATGAGCAGTTCTTC. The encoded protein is CASSPHGGDYNEQFF. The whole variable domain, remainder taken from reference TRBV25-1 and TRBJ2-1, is EADIYQTPRYLVIGTGKKITLECSQTMGHDKMYWYQQDPGMELHLIHYSYGVNSTEKGDLSSESTVSRIRTEHFPLTLESARPSHTSQYLCASSPHGGDYNEQFFGPGTRLTVL.

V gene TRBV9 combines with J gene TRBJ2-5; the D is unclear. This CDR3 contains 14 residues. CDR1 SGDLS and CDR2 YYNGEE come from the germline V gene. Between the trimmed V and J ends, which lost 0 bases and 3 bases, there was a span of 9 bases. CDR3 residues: CASSVGVGEETQYF. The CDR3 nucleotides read TGTGCCAGCAGCGTAGGGGTTGGAGAAGAGACCCAGTACTTC.

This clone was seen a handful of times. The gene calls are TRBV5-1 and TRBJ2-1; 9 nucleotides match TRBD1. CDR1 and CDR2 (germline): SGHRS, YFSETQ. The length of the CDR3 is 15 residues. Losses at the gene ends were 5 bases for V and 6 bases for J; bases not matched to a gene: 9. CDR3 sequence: CASRPTGGTFNEQFF. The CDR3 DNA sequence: TGCGCCAGCAGGCCCACAGGGGGCACCTTCAATGAGCAGTTCTTC.

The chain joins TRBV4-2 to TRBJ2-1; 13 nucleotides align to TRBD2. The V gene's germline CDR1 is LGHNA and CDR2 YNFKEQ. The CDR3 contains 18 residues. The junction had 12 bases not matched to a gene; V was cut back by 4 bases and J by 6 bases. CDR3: CASSLGTSGALQANEQFF. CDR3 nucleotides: TGTGCCAGCAGCCTCGGGACTAGCGGGGCCCTACAAGCCAATGAGCAGTTCTTC.

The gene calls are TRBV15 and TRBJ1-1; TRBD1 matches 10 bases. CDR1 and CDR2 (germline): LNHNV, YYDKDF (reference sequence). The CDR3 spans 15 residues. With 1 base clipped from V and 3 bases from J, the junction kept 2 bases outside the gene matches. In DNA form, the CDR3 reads TGTGCCACCAGCAGAGGGGGGACAGGGGACACTGAAGCTTTCTTT. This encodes CATSRGGTGDTEAFF.

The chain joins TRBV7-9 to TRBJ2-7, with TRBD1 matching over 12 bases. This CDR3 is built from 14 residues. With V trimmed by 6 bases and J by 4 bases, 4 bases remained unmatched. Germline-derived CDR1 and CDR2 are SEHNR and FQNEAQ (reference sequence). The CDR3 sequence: CASRGDRGHYEQYF. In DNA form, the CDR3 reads TGTGCCAGCAGGGGGGACAGGGGGCATTACGAGCAGTACTTC. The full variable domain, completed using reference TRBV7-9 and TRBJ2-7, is DTGVSQNPRHKITKRGQNVTFRCDPISEHNRLYWYRQTLGQGPEFLTYFQNEAQLEKSRLLSDRFSAERPKGSFSTLEIQRTEQGDSAMYLCASRGDRGHYEQYFGPGTRLTVT.

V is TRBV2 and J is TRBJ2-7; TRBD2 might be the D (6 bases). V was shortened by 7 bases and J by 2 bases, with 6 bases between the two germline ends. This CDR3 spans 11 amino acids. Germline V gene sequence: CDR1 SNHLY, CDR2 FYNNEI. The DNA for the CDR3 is TGTGCCAGCACGGGAGCCTACGAGCAGTACTTC. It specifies CASTGAYEQYF.

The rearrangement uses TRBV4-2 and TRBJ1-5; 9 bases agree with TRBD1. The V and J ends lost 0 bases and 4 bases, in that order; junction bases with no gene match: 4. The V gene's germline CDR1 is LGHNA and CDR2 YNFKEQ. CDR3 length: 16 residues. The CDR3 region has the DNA TGTGCCAGCAGCCAAGATTGGGGACAGGGTAATCAGCCCCAGCATTTT. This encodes CASSQDWGQGNQPQHF.

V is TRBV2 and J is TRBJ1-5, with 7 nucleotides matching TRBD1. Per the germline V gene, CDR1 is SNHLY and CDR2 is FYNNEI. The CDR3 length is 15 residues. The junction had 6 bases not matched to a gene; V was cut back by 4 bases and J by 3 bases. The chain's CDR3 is CASSVDRVDNQPQHF. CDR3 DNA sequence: TGTGCCAGCAGTGTTGACAGGGTCGACAATCAGCCCCAGCATTTT.

CDR3 loop: CASSLESSGRAEQFF. For the CDR3, the DNA is TGTGCCAGCAGCTTAGAAAGTAGCGGGAGGGCCGAGCAGTTCTTC. The genes are TRBV11-3 and TRBJ2-1; 11 bases are shared with TRBD2. The V gene end was trimmed by 0 bases and the J gene end by 10 bases; junction bases not matched to a gene: 5. This CDR3 comprises 15 residues. Germline V CDR1 and CDR2: SGHNT, YENEEA. Based on the CDR3 plus reference TRBV11-3 and TRBJ2-1, the full variable domain is EAGVVQSPRYKIIEKKQPVAFWCNPISGHNTLYWYLQNLGQGPELLIRYENEEAVDDSQLPKDRFSAERLKGVDSTLKIQPAELGDSAVYLCASSLESSGRAEQFFGPGTRLTVL.

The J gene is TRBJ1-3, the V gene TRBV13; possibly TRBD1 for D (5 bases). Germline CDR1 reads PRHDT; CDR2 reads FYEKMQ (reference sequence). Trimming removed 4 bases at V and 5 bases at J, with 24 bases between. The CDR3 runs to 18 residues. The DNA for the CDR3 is TGTGCCAGCAGCTCGCCCCCCCCAACAGGCGGGGAAAGAAACACCATATATTTT. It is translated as CASSSPPPTGGERNTIYF.

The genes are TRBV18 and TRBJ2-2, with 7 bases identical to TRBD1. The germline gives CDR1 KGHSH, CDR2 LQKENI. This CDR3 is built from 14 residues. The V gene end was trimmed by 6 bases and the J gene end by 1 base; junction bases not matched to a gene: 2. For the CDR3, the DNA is TGTGCCAGCTCGGGACAGAAGAACACCGGGGAGCTGTTTTTT. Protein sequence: CASSGQKNTGELFF.

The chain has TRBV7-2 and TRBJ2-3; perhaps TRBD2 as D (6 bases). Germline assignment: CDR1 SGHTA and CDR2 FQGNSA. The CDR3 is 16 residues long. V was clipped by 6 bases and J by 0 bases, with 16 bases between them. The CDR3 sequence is CASRLNSGISTDTQYF. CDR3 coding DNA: TGTGCCAGCAGGTTAAATAGCGGTATCAGCACAGATACGCAGTATTTT.

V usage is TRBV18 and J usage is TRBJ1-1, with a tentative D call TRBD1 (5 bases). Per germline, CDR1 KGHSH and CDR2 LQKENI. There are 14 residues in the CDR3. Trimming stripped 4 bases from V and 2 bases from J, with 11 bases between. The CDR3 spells CASSLTEINTEAFF. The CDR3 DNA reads TGTGCCAGCTCACTGACAGAGATTAACACTGAAGCTTTCTTT.

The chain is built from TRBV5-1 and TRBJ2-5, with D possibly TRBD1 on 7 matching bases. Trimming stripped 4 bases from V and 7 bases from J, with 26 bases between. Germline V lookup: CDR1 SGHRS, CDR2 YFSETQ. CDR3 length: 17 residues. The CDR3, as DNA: TGCGCCAGCAGCCCTGCGCGGAGGGGGCCGATCGACTCGACCCAGTACTTC. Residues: CASSPARRGPIDSTQYF.

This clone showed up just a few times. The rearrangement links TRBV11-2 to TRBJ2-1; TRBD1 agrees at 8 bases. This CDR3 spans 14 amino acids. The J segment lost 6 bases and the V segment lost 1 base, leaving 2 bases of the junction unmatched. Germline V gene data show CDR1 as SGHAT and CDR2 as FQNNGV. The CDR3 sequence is CASSLGTGGNEQFF. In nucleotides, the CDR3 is TGTGCCAGCAGCTTAGGTACAGGGGGCAATGAGCAGTTCTTC.

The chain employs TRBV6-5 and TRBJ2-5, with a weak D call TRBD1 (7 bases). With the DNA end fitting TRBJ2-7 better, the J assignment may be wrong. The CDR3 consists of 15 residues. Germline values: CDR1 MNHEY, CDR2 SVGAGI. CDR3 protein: CASSYSAGGSYEQYF. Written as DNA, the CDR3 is TGTGCCAGCAGTTACTCTGCAGGGGGGTCCTACGAGCAGTACTTC.

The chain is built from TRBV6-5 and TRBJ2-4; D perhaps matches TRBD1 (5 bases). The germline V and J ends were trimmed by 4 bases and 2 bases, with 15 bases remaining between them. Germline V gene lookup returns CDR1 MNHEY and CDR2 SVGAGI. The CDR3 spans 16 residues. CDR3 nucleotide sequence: TGTGCCAGCAGTTTCGTAGGACAACATACCAAAAACATTCAGTACTTC. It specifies CASSFVGQHTKNIQYF.

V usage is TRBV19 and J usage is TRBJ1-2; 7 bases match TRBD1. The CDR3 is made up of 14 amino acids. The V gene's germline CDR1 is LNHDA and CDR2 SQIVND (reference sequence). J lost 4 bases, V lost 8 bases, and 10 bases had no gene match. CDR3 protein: CASARDRLSYGYTF. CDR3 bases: TGTGCCAGTGCCCGGGACAGATTATCCTATGGCTACACCTTC.

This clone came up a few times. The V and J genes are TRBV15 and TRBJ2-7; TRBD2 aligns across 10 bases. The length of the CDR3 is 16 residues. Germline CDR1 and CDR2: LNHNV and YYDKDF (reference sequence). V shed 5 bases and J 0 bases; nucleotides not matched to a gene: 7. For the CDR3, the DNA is TGTGCCACCAGCGTCGATGGGACTAGCGTCTCCTACGAGCAGTACTTC. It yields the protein CATSVDGTSVSYEQYF.

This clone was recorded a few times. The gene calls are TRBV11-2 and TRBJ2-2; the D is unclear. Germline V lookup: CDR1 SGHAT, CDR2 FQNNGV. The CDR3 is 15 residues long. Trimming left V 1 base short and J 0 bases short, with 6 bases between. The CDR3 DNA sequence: TGTGCCAGCAGCTTAGGACACCCGAACACCGGGGAGCTGTTTTTT. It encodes CASSLGHPNTGELFF.

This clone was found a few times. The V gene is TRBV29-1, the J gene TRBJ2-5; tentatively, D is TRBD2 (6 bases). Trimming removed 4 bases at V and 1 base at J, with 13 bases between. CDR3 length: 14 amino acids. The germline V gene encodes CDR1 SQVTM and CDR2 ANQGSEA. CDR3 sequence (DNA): TGCAGCGTTGTCCCGGGAGCCGCCCAAGAGACCCAGTACTTC. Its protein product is CSVVPGAAQETQYF.

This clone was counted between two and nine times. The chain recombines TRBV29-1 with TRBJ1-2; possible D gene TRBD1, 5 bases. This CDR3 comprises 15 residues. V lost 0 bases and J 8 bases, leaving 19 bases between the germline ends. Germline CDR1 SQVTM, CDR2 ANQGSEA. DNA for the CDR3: TGCAGCGTTGAAGACGGCGGACAACACGATTTCGGCTACACCTTC. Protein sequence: CSVEDGGQHDFGYTF.